One and the same sample provided the 24 T cell receptor beta chains below, sequenced in a study of glioma-infiltrating T cells. Using RNA template, CDR3s of TCR alpha and beta were amplified with iRepertoire arm-PCR. Each CDR3 protein gets one entry after TCRdb re-called the multiplex PCR reads with MiXCR. The sample contains roughly 200,000 distinct CDR3 sequences, about 31% of which appear only once. The sample taken for sequencing was glioma tissue, nonneoplastic brain tissue, or PBMCs (not recorded which). The receptor set was obtained from a human donor with low-grade glioma or glioblastoma, undergoing nonglioma brain surgery, or in good health (not recorded which).

Many counts were recorded for this clonotype. CDR3 sequence (DNA): TGTGCCAGCAGCTTAACGGCCGGGACAGGGCGAGCCGAGCAGTACTTC. It encodes CASSLTAGTGRAEQYF. J is TRBJ2-7 and V is TRBV7-2, with 9 nucleotides matching TRBD1. CDR1 SGHTA and CDR2 FQGNSA come from the germline V gene. J gave up 6 bases and V 2 bases, and 11 bases lay outside the gene matches. The CDR3 runs to 16 residues.

At least ten counts were recorded for this clonotype. The J gene is TRBJ2-3, the V gene TRBV28; D remains unclear. V was cut by 7 bases and J by 8 bases, with 13 bases left in between. Germline V gives CDR1 MDHEN, CDR2 SYDVKM. The CDR3 extends over 12 amino acids. The CDR3 sequence: CASISPWGTQYF. CDR3 DNA: TGTGCCAGCATCTCTCCTTGGGGTACGCAGTATTTT.

This clonotype is a singleton in its sample. The junction departs from the called germline gene at one end, perhaps through a read error. This chain connects TRBV5-1 to TRBJ2-3, with TRBD2 as a possible D gene (6 bases). Germline V lookup: CDR1 SGHRS, CDR2 YFSETQ. This CDR3 is built from 16 residues. The CDR3 region is CASRLVGTDSTDTQYF. The CDR3 nucleotides read TGCGCCAGCAGATTGGTAGGGACTGACAGCACAGATACGCAGTATTTT.

The table lists this clonotype with many counts. V and J are TRBV20-1 and TRBJ2-2; 7 nucleotides line up with TRBD2. This CDR3 comprises 14 residues. Losses at the gene ends were 4 bases for V and 4 bases for J; bases not matched to a gene: 6. Per germline, CDR1 DFQATT and CDR2 SNEGSKA (reference sequence). The CDR3 DNA is TGCAGTGCTACCCTGGGGGGGGTCACCGGGGAGCTGTTTTTT. Amino acids: CSATLGGVTGELFF.

Note on this clonotype: One junction end does not reproduce the germline sequence, and a read error may be involved. The chain carries TRBV6-5 and TRBJ2-7; D perhaps matches TRBD1 (6 bases). Germline loops: CDR1 MNHEY, CDR2 SVGAGI. This CDR3 is built from 14 residues. CDR3 loop: CASSFDRSSYEEYF. The CDR3 DNA follows: TGTGCCAGCAGTTTTGACAGGAGCTCCTACGAGGAGTACTTC.

This chain uses TRBV30 with TRBJ2-5; D is tentatively TRBD1 or TRBD2 (6 bases each). Trimming removed 1 base at V and 1 base at J, with 22 bases between. There are 18 residues in the CDR3. Looked up from germline, CDR1 is GTSNPN and CDR2 is SVGIG (reference sequence). In DNA form, the CDR3 reads TGTGCCTGGAGTGCCCTAGGGGGGTGGCTATCGGTCCAAGAGACCCAGTACTTC. It translates to CAWSALGGWLSVQETQYF.

A note on this clonotype: Since a much larger clone is just one base distant, this may be a read error. Given the absence of the conserved phenylalanine or tryptophan at the CDR3 end, a read error is likely. The chain combines TRBV5-4 with TRBJ2-1; 7 nucleotides line up with TRBD1. Trimming cost V 4 bases and J 6 bases; bases outside gene matches: 7. This CDR3 is 14 amino acids long. The germline gives CDR1 SGHNT, CDR2 YYREEE (reference sequence). The CDR3 sequence is CASSHPDRVNEQFS. The CDR3 DNA sequence: TGTGCCAGCAGCCATCCTGACAGGGTCAATGAGCAGTTCTCC.

This clonotype was seen many times. V and J are TRBV20-1 and TRBJ2-7, with TRBD1 identical over 8 bases. This CDR3 is built from 15 residues. With 0 bases clipped from V and 2 bases from J, the junction kept 6 bases outside the gene matches. The germline gives CDR1 DFQATT, CDR2 SNEGSKA (reference sequence). The CDR3: CSARDSRTGTYEQYF. The DNA of the CDR3 is TGCAGTGCTAGAGATTCGCGGACAGGGACCTACGAGCAGTACTTC.

This clonotype was recorded a few times. V usage is TRBV19 and J usage is TRBJ2-1; 8 bases are a match to TRBD2. J lost 8 bases, V lost 2 bases, and 17 bases had no gene match. The germline V gene encodes CDR1 LNHDA and CDR2 SQIVND (reference sequence). This CDR3 has 18 residues. The CDR3 DNA is TGTGCCAGTAGTATAAAGCCTTGGGAAGCGGGAGTGGGGTATGAGCAGTTCTTC. Amino acids: CASSIKPWEAGVGYEQFF.

This clonotype was seen repeatedly, ten times or more. The CDR3 DNA reads as TGTGCCAGCAGCAGGGACGCTAATACGCAGTATTTT. It encodes CASSRDANTQYF. This chain connects TRBV7-8 to TRBJ2-3, with D perhaps TRBD1 or TRBD2 (5 bases each). The CDR3 consists of 12 residues. The germline V gene has CDR1 SGHVS and CDR2 FQNEAQ. V lost 5 bases and J 7 bases, leaving 10 bases between the germline ends.

This clonotype was seen many times. The V gene is TRBV7-3, the J gene TRBJ2-7; 7 bases fit TRBD2. Germline CDR1 reads SGHTA; CDR2 reads FQGTGA. CDR3 length: 13 amino acids. Trimming removed 4 bases from V and 0 bases from J; junction bases left unmatched: 0. The CDR3 bases are TGTGCCAGCAGCTGGGACTACTCCTACGAGCAGTACTTC. Protein: CASSWDYSYEQYF.

This sequence joins TRBV28 and TRBJ2-3; D is unresolved. Trimming took off 4 bases at V and 1 base at J, with 9 bases between the two ends. Germline V lookup: CDR1 MDHEN, CDR2 SYDVKM. The CDR3 loop spans 14 amino acids. The CDR3 loop is CASSSRLRTDTQYF. DNA for the CDR3: TGTGCCAGCAGTTCCCGACTCCGCACAGATACGCAGTATTTT. The variable domain in full, completed from reference TRBV28 and TRBJ2-3, reads DVKVTQSSRYLVKRTGEKVFLECVQDMDHENMFWYRQDPGLGLRLIYFSYDVKMKEKGDIPEGYSVSREKKERFSLILESASTNQTSMYLCASSSRLRTDTQYFGPGTRLTVL.

In the case of this clonotype: A single base separates this from a much larger clone, so it may be a read error. The chain employs TRBV7-2 and TRBJ2-7, with TRBD2 matching 8 bases. Trimming removed 4 bases from V and 2 bases from J; junction bases left unmatched: 7. The CDR3 length is 15 residues. Per germline, CDR1 SGHTA and CDR2 FQGNSA. Here the CDR3 reads CASSSNGRDPYEQYF. CDR3 in DNA: TGTGCCAGCAGCTCCAACGGGAGGGACCCCTACGAGCAGTACTTC.

This clonotype was recorded many times. CDR3: CSARGPPVYEQYF. CDR3 DNA sequence: TGCAGTGCTAGGGGCCCGCCGGTTTACGAGCAGTACTTC. The chain recombines TRBV20-1 with TRBJ2-7; D is undetermined. With 3 bases removed from V and 4 bases from J, the gap between germline ends came to 13 bases. This CDR3 comprises 13 residues. Germline V gene data show CDR1 as DFQATT and CDR2 as SNEGSKA (reference sequence).

This clonotype has a count of ten or more. This rearrangement joins TRBV6-1 to TRBJ2-7, with a weak D call TRBD2 (6 bases). This CDR3 comprises 18 residues. V shed 8 bases and J shed 2 bases, with 28 bases lying between them. The germline gives CDR1 MNHNS, CDR2 SASEGT. The CDR3 spells CASSRERQGGSNTYEQYF. The CDR3 nucleotides read TGTGCCAGCTCCAGAGAGAGGCAGGGAGGAAGTAACACCTACGAGCAGTACTTC.

In its sample, this clonotype was seen many times. The J gene is TRBJ2-1, the V gene TRBV20-1, with 7 bases aligning to TRBD1. After removal of 0 bases from V and 0 bases from J, the junction contained 5 bases not matched to a gene. The germline CDR1 and CDR2 sequences are DFQATT and SNEGSKA (reference sequence). The CDR3 is made up of 16 amino acids. The CDR3 loop is CSARDDPGGSYNEQFF. As DNA, the CDR3 is TGCAGTGCTAGAGATGACCCAGGGGGCTCCTACAATGAGCAGTTCTTC.

The V call is TRBV6-1, the J call TRBJ2-6; D remains ambiguous. V was clipped by 7 bases and J by 2 bases, with 0 bases between them. From germline, CDR1 is MNHNS and CDR2 SASEGT. CDR3 length: 11 residues. The CDR3 reads CASTGANVLTF. CDR3 DNA sequence: TGTGCCAGCACTGGGGCCAACGTCCTGACTTTC.

This clonotype was detected ten times or more. The gene calls are TRBV2 and TRBJ2-3, with 7 positions matching TRBD1. CDR1 is SNHLY and CDR2 is FYNNEI in the germline V gene. CDR3 length equals 16 residues. V shed 4 bases, J shed 0 bases, and the junction held 7 bases outside the gene matches. DNA of the CDR3: TGTGCCAGCAGTGCCCCATGGGACAGAAGCACAGATACGCAGTATTTT. It codes for CASSAPWDRSTDTQYF.

This clonotype was observed many times. The chain links TRBV14 to TRBJ2-3; D call uncertain. CDR3 length: 17 amino acids. Germline V gene data show CDR1 as SGHDN and CDR2 as FVKESK. V was cut by 0 bases and J by 2 bases, with 15 bases left in between. The DNA of the CDR3 is TGTGCCAGCAGCCAAGATTTTACGCGGCTGACCACAGATACGCAGTATTTT. This codes for CASSQDFTRLTTDTQYF.

This clonotype was found many times. The chain has TRBV7-6 and TRBJ2-6; 7 bases are shared with TRBD1. The germline V gene encodes CDR1 SGHVS and CDR2 FNYEAQ. This CDR3 is built from 16 residues. V shed 2 bases, J shed 4 bases, and the junction held 5 bases outside the gene matches. DNA for the CDR3: TGTGCCAGCAGCTTACAAACAGGGGCAGGGGCCAACGTCCTGACTTTC. Protein sequence: CASSLQTGAGANVLTF.

On this clonotype itself: At one end the junction does not follow the germline gene, possibly because of a read error. CDR3 region: CSPRVAGGDYGYTF. CDR3 sequence (DNA): TGCAGTCCCAGAGTAGCAGGGGGCGATTATGGATACACCTTC. This sequence joins TRBV20-1 and TRBJ1-2; 8 bases align to TRBD1. The CDR3 length is 14 residues. From germline, CDR1 is DFQATT and CDR2 SNEGSKA (reference sequence).

In its sample, this clonotype was seen many times. V usage is TRBV27 and J usage is TRBJ1-2; maybe TRBD1 (5 bases). The CDR3 has 13 residues. Germline V gene lookup returns CDR1 MNHEY and CDR2 SMNVEV (reference sequence). Trimming stripped 2 bases from V and 5 bases from J, with 9 bases between. The CDR3 region is CASSLDRSYGYTF. CDR3 nucleotides: TGTGCCAGCAGTTTAGACAGATCTTATGGCTACACCTTC.

This clonotype was observed many times. The rearrangement links TRBV6-2 or TRBV6-3 to TRBJ2-5; 13 bases align to TRBD2. V trimming: 6 bases; J trimming: 2 bases; junction bases outside the gene matches: 9. CDR1 is MNHEY and CDR2 is SVGEGT in the germline V gene. This CDR3 region has 17 residues. CDR3 loop: CASSTGTSGILQETQYF. The CDR3 DNA follows: TGTGCCAGCAGCACCGGGACTAGCGGGATACTACAAGAGACCCAGTACTTC.

This clonotype has at least ten counts. This chain uses TRBV3-1 with TRBJ2-7; 10 bases align to TRBD2. The CDR3 contains 14 residues. The V gene end was trimmed by 3 bases and the J gene end by 3 bases; junction bases not matched to a gene: 2. Germline CDR1 reads LGHDT; CDR2 reads YNNKEL (reference sequence). Here the CDR3 reads CASSHGLADYEQYF. The CDR3 DNA reads TGTGCCAGCAGCCATGGACTAGCGGACTACGAGCAGTACTTC.